The 26 T cell receptor beta chains in this list originate from one sample, sequenced in a study of T cell repertoires in cytomegalovirus infection. These receptors have no known antigen. TCRdb re-called the reads through MiXCR, storing one row per CDR3 protein. This sample carries 50,000 or so distinct CDR3 sequences, about 19% of them seen once, and the ten largest clones take about 53%. The sample in question was CD8+ T cells from cultured PBMCs, obtained from culture after CMV antigen stimulation. The receptors here all came from a human donor in good health (CMV status not recorded). Some clones in this sample may be carry-over from other donors' samples.

This clonotype was observed many times. The chain recombines TRBV11-2 with TRBJ2-7; TRBD1 aligns across 9 bases. J lost 7 bases, V lost 5 bases, and 9 bases had no gene match. The germline gives CDR1 SGHAT, CDR2 FQNNGV. The CDR3 is 14 residues long. The CDR3 DNA sequence: TGTGCCAGCAGCAAGGGACAGGGAATTGGAGAGCAGTACTTC. It encodes CASSKGQGIGEQYF.

The CDR3, as DNA: TGTGCCAGCAGCTTCGGGACTAGCTTTGGTAATAAGCAGTTCTTC. Protein sequence: CASSFGTSFGNKQFF. The V gene is TRBV7-9, the J gene TRBJ2-1; 9 nucleotides match TRBD2. The J segment lost 11 bases and the V segment lost 3 bases, leaving 11 bases of the junction unmatched. Germline CDR1 reads SEHNR; CDR2 reads FQNEAQ (reference sequence). CDR3 length: 15 residues.

This clonotype has at least ten counts. This chain's CDR3 is CASSSPFGQISNQPQHF. The CDR3, as DNA: TGTGCCAGCAGTTCCCCCTTCGGACAGATCAGCAATCAGCCCCAGCATTTT. The chain employs TRBV28 and TRBJ1-5; tentatively, D is TRBD1 (6 bases). Germline assignment: CDR1 MDHEN and CDR2 SYDVKM. The CDR3 is 17 amino acids. Trimming took 4 bases from V and 1 from J, leaving 17 bases between them.

As regards this clonotype: A read error may be the cause here, since a much bigger clone is one base away. The rearrangement uses TRBV29-1 and TRBJ1-2; D remains ambiguous. The CDR3 runs 12 residues. The V end lost 7 bases, the J end lost 7 bases, and 16 bases lay between the germline ends. In germline, CDR1 is SQVTM, CDR2 ANQGSEA. The CDR3 sequence is CSANRDEPGYTF. CDR3 nucleotide sequence: TGCAGCGCGAATCGGGATGAACCTGGCTACACCTTC.

This sequence joins TRBV4-2 and TRBJ2-2, with D unresolved. The CDR3 totals 13 residues. The germline V and J ends were trimmed by 1 base and 6 bases, with 6 bases remaining between them. Germline V CDR1 and CDR2: LGHNA, YNFKEQ. CDR3 protein: CASSQGTSGELFF. In DNA form, the CDR3 reads TGTGCCAGCAGCCAAGGTACTTCCGGGGAGCTGTTTTTT.

The CDR3 sequence: CASSSTGTGFFGETQYF. CDR3 DNA: TGTGCCAGCAGCTCCACCGGGACAGGGTTTTTCGGGGAGACCCAGTACTTC. The chain is built from TRBV12-3 or TRBV12-4 and TRBJ2-5; TRBD1 agrees at 9 bases. This CDR3 contains 17 residues. Trimming removed 6 bases from V and 5 bases from J; junction bases left unmatched: 16.

This clonotype was observed many times. The rearrangement joins TRBV10-3 to TRBJ2-3, with no clear D. Trimming removed 6 bases from V and 5 bases from J, with 12 bases in between. This CDR3 is 13 amino acids long. Per the germline V gene, CDR1 is ENHRY and CDR2 is SYGVKD. The CDR3 spells CAIRESARDTQYF. CDR3 bases: TGTGCCATCAGGGAGAGCGCCCGAGATACGCAGTATTTT.

The chain recombines TRBV30 with TRBJ2-7, with TRBD1 matching 9 bases. The V and J ends lost 1 base and 2 bases, in that order; junction bases with no gene match: 12. The CDR3 has 17 residues. Germline V gene lookup returns CDR1 GTSNPN and CDR2 SVGIG (reference sequence). The CDR3 is CAWSGRSGTGNPYEQYF. The CDR3 DNA reads TGTGCCTGGAGTGGGAGGTCCGGGACAGGGAACCCCTACGAGCAGTACTTC.

This clonotype was counted many times. A read error may produce the germline difference seen at one junction end. Here the CDR3 DNA reads TGTGCTAGCAGCTTAGTGGCGGGAGGGCCCCAAGGTGGAGACCCCGGGGAGCTGTTTTTT. Translation gives CASSLVAGGPQGGDPGELFF. The rearrangement joins TRBV7-7 to TRBJ2-2; 9 bases match TRBD2. There are 20 residues in the CDR3. CDR1 and CDR2 from the germline V gene are SSHAT and FNYEAQ (reference sequence).

This clonotype was observed once. This may come from a read error, since a much larger clone is one base off. The chain joins TRBV7-2 to TRBJ2-1; 8 bases align to TRBD2. Per germline, CDR1 SGHTA and CDR2 FQGNSA. The V and J ends lost 7 bases and 7 bases, in that order; junction bases with no gene match: 9. The CDR3 has 14 amino acids. CDR3 region: CASNGGGLGNEQFF. Here the CDR3 DNA reads TGTGCCAGCAACGGGGGGGGGTTGGGAAATGAGCAGTTCTTC.

This clonotype was counted a few times. This chain connects TRBV20-1 to TRBJ2-7, with TRBD2 as a possible D gene (5 bases). Per the germline V gene, CDR1 is DFQATT and CDR2 is SNEGSKA (reference sequence). The V and J ends lost 0 bases and 3 bases respectively, with 15 bases between them. CDR3 length: 15 amino acids. This CDR3 is CSARDIREPHYEQYF. DNA of the CDR3: TGCAGTGCTAGAGATATACGGGAACCCCACTACGAGCAGTACTTC.

The V gene is TRBV4-3, the J gene TRBJ2-1; TRBD2 matches 10 bases. The germline gives CDR1 LGHNA, CDR2 YSLEER. The CDR3 has 16 amino acids. The V segment lost 1 base and the J segment 1 base; nucleotides outside the gene matches: 1. The CDR3 DNA sequence: TGCGCCAGCAGCCAAGGAGCGGGGGGGTCCTACAATGAGCAGTTCTTC. This translates into CASSQGAGGSYNEQFF.

The J gene is TRBJ1-5, the V gene TRBV7-2; D remains unclear. Germline loops: CDR1 SGHTA, CDR2 FQGNSA. The CDR3 has 14 amino acids. Trimming removed 4 bases from V and 7 bases from J, with 14 bases in between. This CDR3 is CASSSSGYGQPQHF. In nucleotides, the CDR3 is TGTGCCAGCAGCTCCTCAGGTTACGGACAGCCCCAGCATTTT.

This clonotype has only one observation. The rearrangement joins TRBV12-3 or TRBV12-4 to TRBJ1-1; D is unclear. Deletions cut 3 bases from V and 4 bases from J, with 12 bases between. The CDR3 loop spans 14 amino acids. In nucleotides, the CDR3 is TGTGCCAGCAGTTTGGCATATTTCATCACTGAAGCTTTCTTT. It yields the protein CASSLAYFITEAFF.

In its sample, this clonotype was seen many times. The rearrangement links TRBV7-3 to TRBJ2-1; 12 positions match TRBD2. The CDR3 has 16 residues. The junction had 4 bases not matched to a gene; V was cut back by 1 base and J by 6 bases. Germline V gene lookup returns CDR1 SGHTA and CDR2 FQGTGA. CDR3 nucleotides: TGTGCCAGCAGCTTAAAAGCTAGCGGGGGGGCCAATGAGCAGTTCTTC. It specifies CASSLKASGGANEQFF.

The gene calls are TRBV4-3 and TRBJ2-1; D unresolved. Germline CDR1 reads LGHNA; CDR2 reads YSLEER. The CDR3 contains 16 residues. V was clipped by 0 bases and J by 1 base, with 10 bases between them. CDR3 protein: CASSQDSGISYNEQFF. For the CDR3, the DNA is TGCGCCAGCAGCCAAGATTCCGGCATTTCCTACAATGAGCAGTTCTTC.

This clonotype turned up a few times. The V gene is TRBV4-3, the J gene TRBJ2-7; maybe TRBD2 (5 bases). Germline CDR1 is LGHNA and CDR2 is YSLEER. V lost 0 bases, J lost 0 bases, and 15 bases lay in between. This CDR3 has 17 residues. In nucleotides, the CDR3 is TGCGCCAGCAGCCAAGATCGGGATGGCCTGAGCTCCTACGAGCAGTACTTC. The encoded protein is CASSQDRDGLSSYEQYF.

This clonotype was counted only a few times. Here the CDR3 reads CASSLGGLVNNEQFF. As DNA, the CDR3 is TGTGCCAGCAGCTTAGGCGGGTTGGTGAACAATGAGCAGTTCTTC. The chain combines TRBV13 with TRBJ2-1; D gene unclear. CDR3 length: 15 amino acids. V was trimmed by 0 bases and J by 5 bases, leaving 11 bases between them. Germline loops: CDR1 PRHDT, CDR2 FYEKMQ (reference sequence).

The chain carries TRBV3-1 and TRBJ1-2; 7 nucleotides agree with TRBD1. The junction had 7 bases not matched to a gene; V was cut back by 5 bases and J by 7 bases. CDR1 is LGHDT, CDR2 YNNKEL, per germline (reference sequence). The length of the CDR3 is 13 residues. For the CDR3, the DNA is TGTGCCAGCAGCTTAGGGGGCCCCGGTGGCTACACCTTC. Protein product: CASSLGGPGGYTF.

The chain uses TRBV9 and TRBJ1-5; a possible D gene is TRBD1 (5 bases). The V gene lost 2 bases and the J gene lost 7 bases, with 16 bases spanning the gap. CDR1 SGDLS and CDR2 YYNGEE come from the germline V gene. CDR3 length: 15 amino acids. DNA for the CDR3: TGTGCCAGCAGCGTCTTCGGGGGGGTCGGACAGCCCCAGCATTTT. Translating it yields CASSVFGGVGQPQHF.

This clonotype was recorded many times. This rearrangement joins TRBV7-2 to TRBJ2-7; D unclear. V shed 0 bases and J shed 5 bases, with 2 bases lying between them. The CDR3 extends over 11 amino acids. Germline assignment: CDR1 SGHTA and CDR2 FQGNSA. In DNA, the CDR3 is TGTGCCAGCAGCTTAGCCGACGAGCAGTACTTC. Translated: CASSLADEQYF.

This clonotype appeared a few times. The chain is built from TRBV5-1 and TRBJ2-6; 10 bases fit TRBD1. Germline V lookup: CDR1 SGHRS, CDR2 YFSETQ. V lost 0 bases and J lost 4; bases outside the gene matches: 10. The CDR3 loop spans 19 amino acids. The CDR3 region has the DNA TGCGCCAGCAGCTTGGCCTTGACAGGGGGCGCGACCGGGGCCAACGTCCTGACTTTC. Protein: CASSLALTGGATGANVLTF. Combining the CDR3 with reference TRBV5-1 and TRBJ2-6 gives the whole variable domain KAGVTQTPRYLIKTRGQQVTLSCSPISGHRSVSWYQQTPGQGLQFLFEYFSETQRNKGNFPGRFSGRQFSNSRSEMNVSTLELGDSALYLCASSLALTGGATGANVLTFGAGSRLTVL.

This chain uses TRBV27 with TRBJ1-5; D gene uncertain. The CDR3 spans 14 residues. V was shortened by 4 bases and J by 7 bases, with 14 bases between the two germline ends. CDR1 and CDR2 (germline): MNHEY, SMNVEV (reference sequence). The CDR3, as DNA: TGTGCCAGCAGTTCCGACCGGTGGCAACAGCCCCAGCATTTT. It specifies CASSSDRWQQPQHF.

This chain joins TRBV6-2 or TRBV6-3 and TRBJ1-1, with D unresolved. Trimming pared 8 bases from V and 2 bases from J, leaving 15 bases between. The CDR3 totals 14 residues. Germline CDR1 reads MNHEY; CDR2 reads SVGEGT. The CDR3 is CASLGKGFNTEAFF. DNA for the CDR3: TGTGCCAGCCTGGGGAAAGGGTTTAACACTGAAGCTTTCTTT.

The V and J genes are TRBV7-6 and TRBJ2-7; no clear D gene. Between the trimmed V and J ends, which lost 5 bases and 3 bases, there was a span of 14 bases. CDR1 SGHVS and CDR2 FNYEAQ come from the germline V gene. CDR3 length: 14 amino acids. In DNA, the CDR3 is TGTGCCAGCAGCCTCGATAGGGCGATCTACGAGCAGTACTTC. Translated: CASSLDRAIYEQYF.

This chain links TRBV11-3 with TRBJ2-7; maybe TRBD1 (5 bases). Trimming removed 5 bases from V and 12 bases from J, with 17 bases in between. The CDR3 is made up of 12 amino acids. Looked up from germline, CDR1 is SGHNT and CDR2 is YENEEA. The CDR3 region has the DNA TGTGCCAGCAGCCGACAATGGGGCTTGGGGTACTTC. Protein: CASSRQWGLGYF.